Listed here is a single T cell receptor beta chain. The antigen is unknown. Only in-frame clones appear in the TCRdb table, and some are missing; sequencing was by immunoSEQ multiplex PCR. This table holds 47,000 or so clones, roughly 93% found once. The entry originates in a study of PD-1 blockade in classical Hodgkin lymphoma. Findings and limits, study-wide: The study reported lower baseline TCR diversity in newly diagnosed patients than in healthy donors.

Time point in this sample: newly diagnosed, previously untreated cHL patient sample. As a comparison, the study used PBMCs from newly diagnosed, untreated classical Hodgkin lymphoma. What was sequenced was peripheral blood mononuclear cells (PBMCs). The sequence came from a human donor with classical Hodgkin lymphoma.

In nucleotides, the CDR3 is TGTGCCAGCCAGCCTCCCCCGGAGCTAGCGCGGTTAGATACGCAGTATTTT. Protein product: CASQPPPELARLDTQYF. The chain employs TRBV28 and TRBJ2-3; tentatively, D is TRBD2 (6 bases). The CDR3 consists of 17 residues. V gave up 8 bases and J gave up 5 bases, with 26 bases separating them. Germline V gene sequence: CDR1 MDHEN, CDR2 SYDVKM. Based on the CDR3 plus reference TRBV28 and TRBJ2-3, the full variable domain is DVKVTQSSRYLVKRTGEKVFLECVQDMDHENMFWYRQDPGLGLRLIYFSYDVKMKEKGDIPEGYSVSREKKERFSLILESASTNQTSMYLCASQPPPELARLDTQYFGPGTRLTVL.